This is a list of T cell receptor beta chains from one sample in a study of CD8 T cells in Susac syndrome. MiXCR, applied by TCRdb to the immunoSEQ multiplex PCR reads, yields one record per CDR3 protein. The repertoire consists of 130,000 or so distinct CDR3 sequences, with 75% to 90% occurring once and the leading ten covering about 0.51%. Sequencing was done on a sample of CD8+ T cells from PBMCs. The origin of the receptors is a human donor with multiple sclerosis. Each CDR3 is given without its conserved first and last residue. Clone size is not always given. Where it is, it says once, few, many or a class for expanded clones.

j_gene,abundance,v_gene,CDR3aa
TRBJ2-3,.,TRBV6-5,ASSSASGLTDTQY
TRBJ1-1,.,TRBV6-1,ASSEAGKNTEAF
TRBJ1-2,.,TRBV5-4,ASSRDRENYGYT
TRBJ2-3,.,TRBV27,ASSFPQGVRY
TRBJ2-1,.,TRBV7-6,ASSPEDRRNEQF
TRBJ2-2,.,TRBV7-8,ASSLALIGSDAGELF
TRBJ2-5,.,TRBV28,ASSFIPTDSRETQY
TRBJ2-2,.,TRBV12-3/TRBV12-4,ASSLALGSANTGELF
TRBJ2-2,.,TRBV6-4,ASSERGGTGELF
TRBJ2-5,.,TRBV11-2,ASSLGPLAGARETQY
TRBJ2-3,.,TRBV27,ASSLWGTGSLSGDTQY
TRBJ2-7,.,TRBV15,ATSSLQGNEQY
TRBJ2-5,.,TRBV5-4,ASSSTGTGVGGTQY
TRBJ1-1,once,TRBV5-6,ASSPDGGNEAF
TRBJ1-4,.,TRBV27,AGSSRLTKGGEKLF
TRBJ2-7,.,TRBV2,ASSEDRGGSYEQY
TRBJ1-1,.,TRBV6-6,ASSYSTDSNTEAF
TRBJ2-5,.,TRBV12-3/TRBV12-4,ASTSHGETQY
TRBJ2-2,.,TRBV27,ASSLSRRSAGELF
TRBJ1-1,.,TRBV18,ASSLRQGMNTEAF
TRBJ2-1,few,TRBV2,ASSGVAGESLVNEQF
TRBJ1-1,few,TRBV6-5,ASSYARVNTEAF
TRBJ2-5,.,TRBV6-6,ASSYQGAELY
TRBJ1-1,.,TRBV7-8,ASSLGSRVGNTEAF
TRBJ2-5,once,TRBV9,ASSAPGAGETQY
TRBJ2-3,.,TRBV29-1,SVESGEGLTDTQY
TRBJ1-2,few,TRBV7-2,ASTGRGWPYGYT
TRBJ2-2,.,TRBV2,ASSVYTKATNTGELF
TRBJ2-5,few,TRBV7-2,ASRWPEETQY
TRBJ2-1,.,TRBV7-3,ASSFYKGTYNEQF
TRBJ1-5,.,TRBV6-1,ASSEWASDQPQH
TRBJ1-6,once,TRBV20-1,SARLTRTSNLDSPLH
TRBJ1-1,.,TRBV3-1,ASRREMNTEAF
TRBJ1-2,once,TRBV7-9,ASTHPTRAHYGYT
TRBJ1-5,.,TRBV27,ASTPVGGNQPQH
TRBJ1-1,.,TRBV6-2/TRBV6-3,ASSYKRDGNAEAF
TRBJ2-3,.,TRBV6-1,ASSPGQPDTQY
TRBJ2-2,few,TRBV5-1,ASSWAASTGELF
TRBJ2-1,.,TRBV28,ATSGQISYNEQF
TRBJ1-3,.,TRBV21-1,ASSKGEGGGNTIY